The present TCR beta chain was sequenced within a study of identical twins. This CDR3 spans 17 amino acids. V gave up 5 bases and J gave up 2 bases; unmatched junction bases: 5. The study, taken as a whole, reports: Models underpredicted monozygotic twin sharing of out-of-frame TCR alpha.

MiXCR was run by TCRdb on the 5' RACE reads, yielding one entry per CDR3 protein. Of some 570,000 distinct CDR3 sequences detected, around 20% appear once; the ten largest clones hold about 0.48%. This clonotype was seen a handful of times. Its cognate antigen is unknown. The same sample was also used in a study of yellow fever vaccine responses in identical twins.

The clonotype originates from a woman younger than 35 in good health. This chain joins TRBV12-3 or TRBV12-4 and TRBJ2-2; 13 positions agree with TRBD2. The sample was CD4+ T cells sorted from blood. The CDR3: CASSPGTSGTNTGELFF. The CDR3 region has the DNA TGTGCCAGCAGTCCGGGGACTAGCGGGACCAACACCGGGGAGCTGTTTTTT.